This TCR beta chain appears in the sequencing data of a study of T cell responses to AZD1222 COVID-19 vaccine. Overall study context: The analysis combined second doses at about 4 or about 12 weeks.

CDR1 SGHKS and CDR2 YYEKEE come from the germline V gene (reference sequence). The CDR3 loop spans 15 amino acids. V lost 3 bases and J lost 3; bases outside the gene matches: 5. Sequencing used immunoSEQ multiplex PCR; TCRdb keeps in-frame clones, though not all of them. The sample comprises tens of thousands of clones, roughly 84% of which are singletons, and less than 25% rests with the top ten. General study findings and limits: Targeting of unmutated variant regions was reportedly seen in nearly half of spike-specific TCRs. Mostly white British, mostly female donors; authors suggested clonal diversity may be underestimated. Repertoire sampling occurred only after the peak T cell response.

Comment on this clone: The target antigen is unknown.

This chain links TRBV5-5 with TRBJ1-1; 10 bases match TRBD1. The sample here was peripheral blood, taken on day 0 of AZD1222 vaccination. This TCR came from an adult in good health. The CDR3, as DNA: TGTGCCAGCAGCTGGGACGGGACAGGGGACACTGAAGCTTTCTTT. Its translation is CASSWDGTGDTEAFF.